This is a list of T cell receptor beta chains from one sample in a study of cytomegalovirus exposure and HLA in healthy donors. Only in-frame clones appear in the TCRdb table, and some are missing; sequencing was by immunoSEQ multiplex PCR. The data contain about 160,000 clones, roughly 85% of them seen just once; the ten biggest clones take up 1%. Sequencing was done on a sample of PBMCs. Receptors were obtained from a boy aged 2-9 years in good health and CMV-seronegative. Both conserved end residues are part of each CDR3. Each record gives: V gene, clone size, J gene, D gene, CDR3 protein, CDR3 DNA. A D gene is named only where the DNA matches it firmly. Expanded clones get a size class; other rows say once, few or many, or leave the size out.

>TRBV6-5|.|TRBJ1-2|.
CAARGGTLGYTF
TGTGCCGCTCGAGGAGGGACCCTTGGCTACACCTTC
>TRBV7-2|.|TRBJ1-6|.
CASSLGGSGNSPLHF
TGTGCCAGCAGCTTAGGGGGTTCGGGGAATTCACCCCTCCACTTT
>TRBV5-4|once|TRBJ2-1|.
CASSLPQGSYNEQFF
TGTGCCAGCAGCTTGCCGCAGGGCTCCTACAATGAGCAGTTCTTC
>TRBV5-5|.|TRBJ1-4|.
CASSFSDSQTSTNEKLFF
TGTGCCAGCAGCTTCAGTGACAGTCAGACCTCAACTAATGAAAAACTGTTTTTT
>TRBV11-2|once|TRBJ2-7|TRBD2
CASSPRLAASYEQYF
TGTGCCAGCAGCCCGAGACTAGCGGCTTCCTACGAGCAGTACTTC
>TRBV4-1|.|TRBJ2-5|.
CASSPTGGAPQYF
TGCGCCAGCAGCCCTACAGGGGGGGCACCGCAGTACTTC
>TRBV5-1|.|TRBJ1-3|TRBD1
CASSYGQGGSGNTIYF
TGCGCCAGCAGCTACGGACAGGGAGGCTCTGGAAACACCATATATTTT
>TRBV29-1|.|TRBJ1-2|.
CSVPGLTYDYGYTF
TGCAGCGTTCCAGGGTTAACGTATGACTATGGCTACACCTTC
>TRBV2|.|TRBJ2-7|TRBD2
CASSITSAYYEQYF
TGTGCCAGCAGCATAACTAGCGCCTACTACGAGCAGTACTTC
>TRBV6-1|.|TRBJ1-6|.
CATARTSRENSPLHF
TGTGCCACTGCCCGCACGAGTCGTGAGAATTCACCCCTCCACTTT
>TRBV6-1|few|TRBJ2-2|.
CASPGVNTGELFF
TGTGCCTCCCCAGGGGTTAACACCGGGGAGCTGTTTTTT
>TRBV30|.|TRBJ1-6|.
CAWSGLGVKDSPLHF
TGTGCCTGGAGTGGCCTCGGAGTTAAGGATTCACCCCTCCACTTT
>TRBV19|.|TRBJ2-3|TRBD2
CASRGLAHTQYF
TGTGCCAGTAGGGGACTAGCCCATACGCAGTATTTT
>TRBV13|.|TRBJ2-7|TRBD1
CASSPSQGQGLPYEQYF
TGTGCCAGCAGCCCATCACAAGGACAGGGCCTTCCCTACGAGCAGTACTTC
>TRBV27|.|TRBJ1-5|.
CASSLAGSQPQHF
TGTGCCAGCAGTTTAGCGGGTTCTCAGCCCCAGCATTTT
>TRBV11-2|.|TRBJ2-1|.
CASSWGHRYEQFF
TGTGCCAGCAGCTGGGGACATCGTTATGAGCAGTTCTTC
>TRBV29-1|.|TRBJ2-1|TRBD2
CSGASGSWSYNEQFF
TGCAGCGGTGCTAGCGGGAGTTGGTCCTACAATGAGCAGTTCTTC
>TRBV5-8|.|TRBJ1-2|.
CASSSGRGYGYTF
TGTGCCAGCAGCTCAGGACGGGGCTATGGCTACACCTTC
>TRBV9|.|TRBJ1-4|.
CASSNPGRGASEKLFF
TGTGCCAGCAGCAACCCCGGGAGGGGGGCTTCAGAAAAACTGTTTTTT
>TRBV30|.|TRBJ1-2|.
CAWSIRGYGYTF
TGTGCCTGGAGTATAAGAGGGTATGGCTACACCTTC
>TRBV9|.|TRBJ2-1|.
CASSATNSPGILGGSYNEQFF
TGTGCCAGCAGCGCCACTAATAGCCCGGGGATTTTGGGGGGTTCCTACAATGAGCAGTTCTTC
>TRBV5-1|.|TRBJ1-2|TRBD1
CASSLAGDREAGYTF
TGCGCCAGCAGCTTGGCCGGGGACAGGGAGGCTGGCTACACCTTC
>TRBV7-9|once|TRBJ2-5|.
CASSPPGETQYF
TGTGCCAGCAGCCCACCGGGAGAGACCCAGTACTTC
>TRBV7-9|.|TRBJ2-5|TRBD1
CASSWDRGTAAETQYF
TGTGCCAGCAGCTGGGACAGGGGGACAGCGGCAGAGACCCAGTACTTC
>TRBV10-3|.|TRBJ2-3|.
CAISYPSTDTQYF
TGTGCCATCAGTTATCCTAGCACAGATACGCAGTATTTT
>TRBV30|.|TRBJ1-2|.
CAGAGERWYGYTF
TGTGCCGGAGCAGGGGAAAGGTGGTATGGCTACACCTTC